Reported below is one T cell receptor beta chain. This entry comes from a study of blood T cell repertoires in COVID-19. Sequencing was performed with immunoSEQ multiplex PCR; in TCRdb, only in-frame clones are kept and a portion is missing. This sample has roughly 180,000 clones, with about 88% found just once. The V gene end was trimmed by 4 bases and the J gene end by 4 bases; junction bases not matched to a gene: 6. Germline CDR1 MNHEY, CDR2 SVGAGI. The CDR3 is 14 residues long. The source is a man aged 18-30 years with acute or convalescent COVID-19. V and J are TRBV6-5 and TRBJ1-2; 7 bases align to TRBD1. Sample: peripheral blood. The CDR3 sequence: CASSLSRGTYGYTF. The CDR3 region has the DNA TGTGCCAGCAGTTTGAGCAGGGGGACCTATGGCTACACCTTC.